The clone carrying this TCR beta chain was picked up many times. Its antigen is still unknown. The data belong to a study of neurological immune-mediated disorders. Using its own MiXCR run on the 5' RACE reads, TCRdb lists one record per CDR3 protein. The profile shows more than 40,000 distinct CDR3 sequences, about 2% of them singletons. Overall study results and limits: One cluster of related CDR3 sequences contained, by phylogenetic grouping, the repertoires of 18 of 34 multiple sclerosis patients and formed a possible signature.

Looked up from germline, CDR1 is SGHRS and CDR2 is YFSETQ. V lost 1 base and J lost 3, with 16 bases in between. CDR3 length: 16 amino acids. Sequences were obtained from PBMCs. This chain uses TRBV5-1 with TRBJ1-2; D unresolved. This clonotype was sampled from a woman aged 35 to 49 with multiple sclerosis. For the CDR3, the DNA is TGCGCCAGCAGCTTGCCCTCCGGATCTGGGTACTATGGCTACACCTTC. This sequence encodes CASSLPSGSGYYGYTF.